This passage covers 10 T cell receptor beta chains from one sample sequenced in a study of cytomegalovirus exposure and HLA in healthy donors. The PCR made use of 60 Vbeta and 13 Jbeta primers. The assay was immunoSEQ multiplex PCR, and TCRdb's table has in-frame clones only and misses some. This table has fewer than 150,000 clones, roughly four fifths appearing once. The sample taken for sequencing was PBMCs. The receptors were sampled from a young man in good health and CMV-seronegative.

This rearrangement joins TRBV2 to TRBJ2-5, with a weak D call TRBD2 (7 bases). V was clipped by 8 bases and J by 1 base, with 11 bases between them. Per germline, CDR1 SNHLY and CDR2 FYNNEI. CDR3 length: 13 amino acids. CDR3 amino acids: CASGGGLQETQYF. CDR3 coding DNA: TGTGCCAGCGGGGGGGGCCTCCAAGAGACCCAGTACTTC.

The V call is TRBV30, the J call TRBJ1-2; TRBD1 might be the D (6 bases). CDR1 and CDR2 (germline): GTSNPN, SVGIG (reference sequence). The CDR3 runs 18 residues. V was cut by 3 bases and J by 3 bases, with 26 bases left in between. CDR3 protein: CAWRAQGSGAGTHYGYTF. The CDR3 region has the DNA TGTGCCTGGAGGGCCCAAGGCTCAGGGGCCGGGACACACTATGGCTACACCTTC.

DNA of the CDR3: TGTGCCAGCAGCTTAATGGGGCGGGAGGACAATGAGCAGTTCTTC. Its translation: CASSLMGREDNEQFF. The chain has TRBV7-2 and TRBJ2-1, with 8 bases aligning to TRBD2. The CDR3 runs to 15 residues. The V gene's germline CDR1 is SGHTA and CDR2 FQGNSA. Unmatched junction bases numbered 5, after V lost 2 bases and J lost 5 bases.

The J gene is TRBJ2-1, the V gene TRBV2; TRBD1 might be the D (5 bases). V lost 8 bases and J lost 5, with 19 bases in between. CDR3 length equals 15 residues. From germline, CDR1 is SNHLY and CDR2 FYNNEI. The CDR3 DNA reads TGTGCCAGCGAACCCCAGGGTTCGGTTAACAATGAGCAGTTCTTC. It encodes CASEPQGSVNNEQFF.

The gene calls are TRBV7-2 and TRBJ2-5; TRBD2 might be the D (5 bases). This CDR3 has 14 amino acids. The germline V gene has CDR1 SGHTA and CDR2 FQGNSA. Trimming took 5 bases from V and 0 from J, leaving 10 bases between them. The CDR3 region is CASSKDSYQETQYF. CDR3 in DNA: TGTGCCAGCAGCAAGGACTCGTACCAAGAGACCCAGTACTTC.

The rearrangement joins TRBV9 to TRBJ1-1, with a tentative D call TRBD1 (5 bases). V lost 0 bases and J 3 bases, leaving 15 bases between the germline ends. CDR1 is SGDLS, CDR2 YYNGEE, per germline. The CDR3 covers 16 residues. The CDR3 reads CASSVDPRGGDTEAFF. The CDR3 nucleotides read TGTGCCAGCAGCGTAGACCCACGAGGAGGGGACACTGAAGCTTTCTTT. Complete variable domain (other parts from reference TRBV9 and TRBJ1-1): DSGVTQTPKHLITATGQRVTLRCSPRSGDLSVYWYQQSLDQGLQFLIQYYNGEERAKGNILERFSAQQFPDLHSELNLSSLELGDSALYFCASSVDPRGGDTEAFFGQGTRLTVV.

The chain is built from TRBV6-5 and TRBJ1-2; tentative D call: TRBD1 (6 bases). This CDR3 spans 14 amino acids. Trimming left V 5 bases short and J 0 bases short, with 10 bases between. Germline assignment: CDR1 MNHEY and CDR2 SVGAGI. The chain's CDR3 is CASSGTGPNYGYTF. CDR3 DNA: TGTGCCAGCAGTGGAACAGGGCCTAACTATGGCTACACCTTC.

The genes are TRBV4-3 and TRBJ2-2; 9 bases fit TRBD2. Germline V CDR1 and CDR2: LGHNA, YSLEER. The CDR3 consists of 18 residues. V dropped 0 bases and J dropped 2; count of bases not matched to a gene: 7. CDR3 sequence: CASSQDLARGGNTGELFF. The DNA of the CDR3 is TGCGCCAGCAGCCAAGATTTAGCGCGGGGGGGCAACACCGGGGAGCTGTTTTTT.

This clone was found once. This chain links TRBV10-3 with TRBJ2-2; 8 positions match TRBD1. The CDR3 has 15 amino acids. The V gene's germline CDR1 is ENHRY and CDR2 SYGVKD. The J segment lost 7 bases and the V segment lost 1 base, leaving 5 bases of the junction unmatched. The CDR3 loop is CAISEWSGGHGELFF. Written as DNA, the CDR3 is TGTGCCATCAGTGAGTGGTCAGGGGGCCACGGGGAGCTGTTTTTT.

The gene calls are TRBV19 and TRBJ2-1; TRBD2 matches 10 bases. CDR1 LNHDA and CDR2 SQIVND come from the germline V gene (reference sequence). The CDR3 runs to 14 residues. J lost 5 bases, V lost 6 bases, and 4 bases had no gene match. The CDR3 loop reads CASSITSGDNEQFF. For the CDR3, the DNA is TGTGCCAGTAGCATAACTAGCGGGGACAATGAGCAGTTCTTC.